Included here is one T cell receptor (beta chain) sequence, with context. The TCR beta repertoire was assessed by survey-level immunoSEQ sequencing. Sequenced by immunoSEQ multiplex PCR; TCRdb stores in-frame clones only, minus some. The table has roughly 68,000 clones, 85% to 95% seen once. The CDR3 length is 14 residues. Per germline, CDR1 MDHEN and CDR2 SYDVKM. Trimming took 6 bases from V and 5 from J; bases not matched to a gene: 4. The V gene is TRBV28, the J gene TRBJ1-6; 7 nucleotides line up with TRBD1. This clonotype was obtained from a man aged 35 to 55 with rheumatoid arthritis. Specimen: PBMCs. CDR3 in DNA: TGTGCCAGCAGATCAACAGGGGATAATTCACCCCTCCACTTT. Protein sequence: CASRSTGDNSPLHF.